Presented here are 11 T cell receptor beta chains from one specimen sequenced in a study of PD-1 blockade in classical Hodgkin lymphoma. All trial patients relapsed after autologous stem cell transplantation. Isolated CD8+ T cells were derived from thawed PBMCs through magnetic negative selection. Method: immunoSEQ multiplex PCR; TCRdb's copy keeps in-frame clones and lacks some. The sample lists a few thousand clones; 50% to 70% were seen once. This specimen was CD8+ T cells from blood, taken at baseline. The receptors originated from a human donor with classical Hodgkin lymphoma.

The chain has TRBV28 and TRBJ2-7, with D perhaps matching TRBD1 or TRBD2 (6 bases each). CDR1 is MDHEN and CDR2 is SYDVKM in the germline V gene. The CDR3 covers 16 residues. With 4 bases removed from V and 3 bases from J, the gap between germline ends came to 19 bases. The CDR3 bases are TGTGCCAGCAGTTCCCCATGGGGGCGGGAAAACTACGAGCAGTACTTC. Translated: CASSSPWGRENYEQYF.

This clone has just a few counts. V is TRBV2 and J is TRBJ1-1, with D hard to call. Germline-derived CDR1 and CDR2 are SNHLY and FYNNEI. V was shortened by 8 bases and J by 1 base, with 11 bases between the two germline ends. CDR3 length: 13 amino acids. For the CDR3, the DNA is TGTGCCAGCGCCCCCGCGGGGAACACTGAAGCTTTCTTT. Protein product: CASAPAGNTEAFF.

This clone showed up just once. The chain uses TRBV5-6 and TRBJ2-5; 10 positions agree with TRBD2. The J call is uncertain, as TRBJ2-7 better fits the DNA end. Germline V CDR1 and CDR2: SGHDT, YYEEEE. This CDR3 has 15 amino acids. The CDR3: CASSLTSGVAYEQYF. CDR3 DNA sequence: TGTGCCAGCAGCTTGACTAGCGGGGTCGCCTACGAGCAGTACTTC.

The CDR3 region is CASSQDSRGSYEQYF. In nucleotides, the CDR3 is TGTGCCAGCAGCCAAGATAGTCGGGGCTCCTACGAGCAGTACTTC. The J gene is TRBJ2-7, the V gene TRBV14, with a tentative D call TRBD2 (5 bases). In germline, CDR1 is SGHDN, CDR2 FVKESK. V was shortened by 0 bases and J by 0 bases, with 9 bases between the two germline ends. This CDR3 comprises 15 residues.

Only a few counts were recorded for this clone. The chain couples TRBV7-9 to TRBJ2-3; no reliable D call. V lost 7 bases and J lost 6, with 11 bases in between. This CDR3 comprises 12 residues. Germline assignment: CDR1 SEHNR and CDR2 FQNEAQ (reference sequence). Here the CDR3 DNA reads TGTGCCAGCATCGACCTCCCGGATACGCAGTATTTT. This encodes CASIDLPDTQYF.

The chain uses TRBV7-4 and TRBJ1-3; unclear D gene. This CDR3 comprises 15 residues. Trimming left V 7 bases short and J 0 bases short, with 13 bases between. Germline lookup yields CDR1 SGHVT and CDR2 SQSDAQ. The CDR3: CASIKLDTSGNTIYF. Written as DNA, the CDR3 is TGTGCCAGCATCAAACTTGACACCTCTGGAAACACCATATATTTT.

This clone was picked up one time. This chain links TRBV6-1 with TRBJ2-2; D not resolved. The CDR3 extends over 11 amino acids. In germline, CDR1 is MNHNS, CDR2 SASEGT. With 8 bases removed from V and 5 bases from J, the gap between germline ends came to 6 bases. CDR3 in DNA: TGTGCCAGCCTTCTGACCGGGGAGCTGTTTTTT. It encodes CASLLTGELFF.

The chain recombines TRBV28 with TRBJ2-7, with 12 bases lining up with TRBD2. Trimming removed 6 bases from V and 3 bases from J; junction bases left unmatched: 6. This CDR3 contains 15 residues. Germline V gene sequence: CDR1 MDHEN, CDR2 SYDVKM. This CDR3 is CASSPGLAGIYEQYF. CDR3 nucleotides: TGTGCCAGCAGCCCCGGACTAGCGGGGATCTACGAGCAGTACTTC.

This chain joins TRBV5-6 and TRBJ1-1; D may be TRBD1 (6 bases). The V gene lost 3 bases and the J gene lost 11 bases, with 14 bases spanning the gap. Germline values: CDR1 SGHDT, CDR2 YYEEEE. CDR3 length: 12 residues. CDR3 residues: CASSSGAAWAFF. As DNA, the CDR3 is TGTGCCAGCAGCTCGGGGGCCGCGTGGGCTTTCTTT.

This clone has a handful of counts. This chain connects TRBV27 to TRBJ1-4, with unresolved D. Per the germline V gene, CDR1 is MNHEY and CDR2 is SMNVEV (reference sequence). Between the trimmed V and J ends, which lost 5 bases and 8 bases, there was a span of 15 bases. The CDR3 is made up of 14 amino acids. The CDR3: CASSQRHINEKLFF. CDR3 nucleotide sequence: TGTGCCAGCAGTCAGAGACATATAAACGAAAAACTGTTTTTT. The variable domain in full, completed from reference TRBV27 and TRBJ1-4, reads EAQVTQNPRYLITVTGKKLTVTCSQNMNHEYMSWYRQDPGLGLRQIYYSMNVEVTDKGDVPEGYKVSRKEKRNFPLILESPSPNQTSLYFCASSQRHINEKLFFGSGTQLSVL.

This clone has a handful of counts. The V and J genes are TRBV2 and TRBJ1-3, with D unresolved. CDR1 is SNHLY, CDR2 FYNNEI, per germline. This CDR3 has 13 amino acids. The ends were cut back, 6 bases at V and 0 bases at J, with 6 bases in the middle. In DNA form, the CDR3 reads TGTGCCAGCAGGGAGTTCTCTGGAAACACCATATATTTT. The encoded protein is CASREFSGNTIYF.